This TCR beta chain was recovered during a study of T cells after yellow fever vaccination. Findings of the study overall: Re-detected after boosting: most primary clones, more than 95% of CD4 and roughly 88% of CD8.

Production of TCR cDNA was by 5'RACE template switching, which also added a universal primer site and UMIs. TCRdb called the 5' RACE reads again in MiXCR, with one record for every CDR3 protein. The sample lists about 300,000 distinct CDR3 sequences, roughly 7% occurring once. The germline gives CDR1 MNHEY, CDR2 SVGEGT. The length of the CDR3 is 16 residues. The V gene end was trimmed by 2 bases and the J gene end by 6 bases; junction bases not matched to a gene: 5. A remark on this clonotype: Its antigen is currently unknown.

The clonotype was recovered from a man in his late teens or twenties who received the YFV17D yellow fever vaccine. Here the sequenced sample was PBMCs, taken roughly seven weeks after the first yellow fever vaccination. The chain couples TRBV6-2 or TRBV6-3 to TRBJ2-1; TRBD2 matches 12 bases. As DNA, the CDR3 is TGTGCCAGCAGTTACCCCCCTAGCGGGGGGGCCAATGAGCAGTTCTTC. It codes for CASSYPPSGGANEQFF.